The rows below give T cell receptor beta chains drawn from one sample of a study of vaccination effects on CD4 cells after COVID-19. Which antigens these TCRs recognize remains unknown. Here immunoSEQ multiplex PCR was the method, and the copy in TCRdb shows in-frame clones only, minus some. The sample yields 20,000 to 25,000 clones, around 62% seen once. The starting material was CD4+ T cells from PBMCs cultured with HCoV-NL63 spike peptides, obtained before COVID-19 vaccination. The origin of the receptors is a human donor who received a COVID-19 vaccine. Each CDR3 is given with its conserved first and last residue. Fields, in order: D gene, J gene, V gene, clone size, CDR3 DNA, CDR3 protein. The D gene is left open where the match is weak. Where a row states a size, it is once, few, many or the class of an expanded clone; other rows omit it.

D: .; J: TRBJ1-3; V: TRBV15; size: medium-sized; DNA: TGTGCCACCAGCTTCCCTCAAGTCTCTGGAAACACCATATATTTT; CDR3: CATSFPQVSGNTIYF
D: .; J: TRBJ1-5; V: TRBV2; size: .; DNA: TGTGCCAGCAGTACAGGTTCAGGCAATCAGCCCCAGCATTTT; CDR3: CASSTGSGNQPQHF
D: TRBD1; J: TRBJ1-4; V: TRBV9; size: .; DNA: TGTGCCAGCAGCGTGGGGACAGTGAGTGAAAAACTGTTTTTT; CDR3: CASSVGTVSEKLFF
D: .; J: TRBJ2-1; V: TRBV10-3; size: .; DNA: TGTGCCATCAGTTCCACAGGGGGGGCGAATGAGCAGTTCTTC; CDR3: CAISSTGGANEQFF
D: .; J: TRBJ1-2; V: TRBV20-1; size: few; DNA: TGCAGTGCTAGCGGGTATGGCTACACCTTC; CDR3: CSASGYGYTF
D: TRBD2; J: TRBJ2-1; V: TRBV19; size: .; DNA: TGTGCCAGTAGTATTCTCAGGACTAGCGGGTACAATGAGCAGTTCTTC; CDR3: CASSILRTSGYNEQFF
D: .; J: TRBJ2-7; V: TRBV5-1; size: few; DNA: TGCGCCAGCAGCTTGGTGGCAGTAAAAGGGTACGAGCAGTACTTC; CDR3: CASSLVAVKGYEQYF
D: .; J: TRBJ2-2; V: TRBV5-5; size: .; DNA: TGTGCCAGCACCCCCTGGAACACCGGGGAGCTGTTTTTT; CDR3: CASTPWNTGELFF
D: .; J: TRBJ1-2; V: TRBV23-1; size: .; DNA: TGCGCCAGCAGTCAATCTTTAGGGGACAACTATAACTATGGCTACACCTTC; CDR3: CASSQSLGDNYNYGYTF
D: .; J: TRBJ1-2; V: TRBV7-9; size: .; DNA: TGTGCCAGCAGCTTAGGGGCAGCAACTATGGGCTACACCTTC; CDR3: CASSLGAATMGYTF
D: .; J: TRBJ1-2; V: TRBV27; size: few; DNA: TGTGCCAGCAGTTTAAAGCCAGTTGGTGGCTACACCTTC; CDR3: CASSLKPVGGYTF
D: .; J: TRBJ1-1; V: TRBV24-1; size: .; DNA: TGTGCCACCAGTGACCGAACCGGGTCGACTGAAGCTTTCTTT; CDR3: CATSDRTGSTEAFF
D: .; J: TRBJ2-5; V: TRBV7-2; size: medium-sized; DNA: TGTGCCAGCAGCTTGTTGACCGGGACTGTCATGTGGACCCAGTACTTC; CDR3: CASSLLTGTVMWTQYF
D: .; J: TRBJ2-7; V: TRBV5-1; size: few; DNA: TGCGCCAGCAGCTCAGTTTTAGGGGAATACGAGCAGTACTTC; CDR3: CASSSVLGEYEQYF
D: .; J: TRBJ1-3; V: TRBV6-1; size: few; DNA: TGTGCCAGCAGTGAGATAGACTCGATCTCTGGAAACACCATATATTTT; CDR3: CASSEIDSISGNTIYF
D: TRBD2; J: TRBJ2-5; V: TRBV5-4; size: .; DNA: TGTGCCAGCAGGCTAGCGGGACCCCAAGAGACCCAGTACTTC; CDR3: CASRLAGPQETQYF
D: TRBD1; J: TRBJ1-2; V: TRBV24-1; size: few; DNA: TGTGCCACCAGTGTTTGGGACAGGGACCACTATGGCTACACCTTC; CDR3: CATSVWDRDHYGYTF
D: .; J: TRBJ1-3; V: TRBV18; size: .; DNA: TGTGCCAGCTCAGCGTCCGGAAGCTCTGGAAACACCATATATTTT; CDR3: CASSASGSSGNTIYF
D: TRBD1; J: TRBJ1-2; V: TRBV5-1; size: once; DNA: TGCGCCAGCAGCGGCGGGACAGTCGACTATGGCTACACCTTC; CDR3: CASSGGTVDYGYTF
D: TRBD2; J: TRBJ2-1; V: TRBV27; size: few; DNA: TGTGCCAGCAGTTACGCTGGACTAGCGGATGAGCAGTTCTTC; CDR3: CASSYAGLADEQFF
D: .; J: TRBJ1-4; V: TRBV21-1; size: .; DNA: TGTGCCAGCAGAATAGAACAGGATGATAATGAAAAACTGTTTTTT; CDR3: CASRIEQDDNEKLFF
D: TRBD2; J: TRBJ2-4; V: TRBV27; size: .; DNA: TGTGCCAGCAGTAGAACCGGGACCGCGGGAGGGTCATTCACGTACTTC; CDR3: CASSRTGTAGGSFTYF
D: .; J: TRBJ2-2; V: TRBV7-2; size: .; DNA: TGTGCCAGCAGCTTGGGCGGGGTGAACACCGGGGAGCTGTTTTTT; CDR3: CASSLGGVNTGELFF
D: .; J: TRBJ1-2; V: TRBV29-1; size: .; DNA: TGCAGCGTTGAAGACACCACCTATGGCTACACCTTC; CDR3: CSVEDTTYGYTF
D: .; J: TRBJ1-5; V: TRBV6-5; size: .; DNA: TGTGCCAGCAGTTCGTCCGGGGGCCCAAATCAGCCCCAGCATTTT; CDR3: CASSSSGGPNQPQHF
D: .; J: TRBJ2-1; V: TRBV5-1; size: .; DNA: TGCGCCAGCAGCTTAAGGCAGGGCAGCAATGAGCAGTTCTTC; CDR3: CASSLRQGSNEQFF
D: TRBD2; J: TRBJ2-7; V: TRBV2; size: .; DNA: TGTGCCAGCAGGCTAGAGCGGGGGTACTCCTACGAGCAGTACTTC; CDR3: CASRLERGYSYEQYF
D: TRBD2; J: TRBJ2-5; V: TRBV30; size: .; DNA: TGTGCCTGGGGAAGGAGCGGGGGGTGGGGAGAGACCCAGTACTTC; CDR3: CAWGRSGGWGETQYF
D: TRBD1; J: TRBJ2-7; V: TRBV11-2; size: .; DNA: TGTGCCAGCAGCTTAGGGACAGGGGCTCCCTACGAGCAGTACTTC; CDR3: CASSLGTGAPYEQYF
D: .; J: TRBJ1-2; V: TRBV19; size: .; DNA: TGTGCCAGCGCCCAGGGAACAGGGCTGAGCTATGGCTACACCTTC; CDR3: CASAQGTGLSYGYTF
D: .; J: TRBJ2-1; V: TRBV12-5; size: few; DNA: TGTGCTAGTGGCTACAATGAGCAGTTCTTC; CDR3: CASGYNEQFF
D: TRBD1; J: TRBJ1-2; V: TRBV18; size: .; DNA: TGTGCCAGCTCACTGGACAGGGACTCCCCTAACTATGGCTACACCTTC; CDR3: CASSLDRDSPNYGYTF
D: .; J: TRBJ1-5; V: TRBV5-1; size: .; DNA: TGCGCCAGCAGCCCCCTTGGGGGCAATCAGCCCCAGCATTTT; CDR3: CASSPLGGNQPQHF
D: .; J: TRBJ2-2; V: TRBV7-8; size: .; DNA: TGTGCCAGCAGCTTTGACAGACTTCCCACCGGGGAGCTGTTTTTT; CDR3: CASSFDRLPTGELFF
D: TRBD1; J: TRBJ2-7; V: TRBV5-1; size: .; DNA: TGCGCCAGCAGCTTTTCCAGGGGGCGGAGTGGTGTCGATTTCTCCTACGAGCAGTACTTC; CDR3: CASSFSRGRSGVDFSYEQYF
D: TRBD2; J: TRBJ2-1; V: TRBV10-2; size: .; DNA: TGCGCCAGCATCGGTAGCGGGAGCCGCTCCTACAATGAGCAGTTCTTC; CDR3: CASIGSGSRSYNEQFF
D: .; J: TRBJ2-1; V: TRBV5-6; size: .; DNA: TGTGCCAGCAGCTTGACGTACGCACATGAGCAGTTCTTC; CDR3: CASSLTYAHEQFF
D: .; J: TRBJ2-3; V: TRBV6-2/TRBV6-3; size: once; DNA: TGTGCCAGCAGTACCCTGGCGGTTGGCACAGATACGCAGTATTTT; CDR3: CASSTLAVGTDTQYF
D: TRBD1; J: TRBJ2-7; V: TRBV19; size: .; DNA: TGTGCCAGTAGTCCTGACAGGGCAGGCGAGCAGTACTTC; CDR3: CASSPDRAGEQYF
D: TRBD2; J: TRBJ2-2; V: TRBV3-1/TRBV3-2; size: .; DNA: TGTGCCAGCAGCCAAGAATTCGCGGGAGGGGTCGCCGGGGAGCTGTTTTTT; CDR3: CASSQEFAGGVAGELFF
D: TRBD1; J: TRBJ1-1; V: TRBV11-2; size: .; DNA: TGTGCCAGCAGCTCTCGGACAGGGCAGAACACTGAAGCTTTCTTT; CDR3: CASSSRTGQNTEAFF
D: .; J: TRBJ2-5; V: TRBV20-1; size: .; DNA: TGCAGTGCTAGTTGGGACTTACAAGAGACCCAGTACTTC; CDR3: CSASWDLQETQYF
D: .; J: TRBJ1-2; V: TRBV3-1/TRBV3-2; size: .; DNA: TGTGCCAGCAGCCAAGTTGCAGGGAAGGGATATGGCTACACCTTC; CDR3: CASSQVAGKGYGYTF
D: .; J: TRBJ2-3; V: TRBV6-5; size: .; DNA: TGTGCCAGCCTACCTGGGGGCGGCCCAGATACGCAGTATTTT; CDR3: CASLPGGGPDTQYF
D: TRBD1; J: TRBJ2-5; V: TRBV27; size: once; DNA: TGTGCCAGCAGCAAGCAAGGACAGGGTCATAAGACCCAGTACTTC; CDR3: CASSKQGQGHKTQYF
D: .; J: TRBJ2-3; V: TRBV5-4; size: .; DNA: TGTGCCAGCAGCTTGTGGACCCGGGATACGCAGTATTTT; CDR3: CASSLWTRDTQYF
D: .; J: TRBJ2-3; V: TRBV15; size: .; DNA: TGTGCCACCAGCAGAGTTGTAGCGTCGGAGCGGGATACGCAGTATTTT; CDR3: CATSRVVASERDTQYF
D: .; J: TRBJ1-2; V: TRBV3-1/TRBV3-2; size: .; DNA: TGTGCCAGCAGCCAAGAGCTCGTAGGTTGTGGCTACACCTTC; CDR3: CASSQELVGCGYTF
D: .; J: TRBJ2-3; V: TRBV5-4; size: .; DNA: TGTGCCAGCAGCCCCGGGAGTTCGTCAGATACGCAGTATTTT; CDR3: CASSPGSSSDTQYF
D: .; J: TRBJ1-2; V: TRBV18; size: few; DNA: TGTGCCAGCTCACCGTTAGGGAATGGGGGCTACACCTTC; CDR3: CASSPLGNGGYTF
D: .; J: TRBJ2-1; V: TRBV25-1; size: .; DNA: TGTGCCAGCAGTGGTACAAGAGGGTCGGGTAATGAGCAGTTCTTC; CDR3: CASSGTRGSGNEQFF
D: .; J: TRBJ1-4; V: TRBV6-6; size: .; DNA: TGTGCCAGCAGTGTAGGCGGTAGTAATGAAAAACTGTTTTTT; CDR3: CASSVGGSNEKLFF
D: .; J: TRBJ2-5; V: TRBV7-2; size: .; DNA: TGTGCCAGCAGTCGAGGGGGATTTGGGGAGACCCAGTACTTC; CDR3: CASSRGGFGETQYF
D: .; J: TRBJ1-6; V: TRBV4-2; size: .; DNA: TGTGCCAGCAGCCAGGCAACTGGGACATTAAATAATTCACCCCTCCACTTT; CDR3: CASSQATGTLNNSPLHF
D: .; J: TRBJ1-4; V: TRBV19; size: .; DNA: TGTGCCAGCAGGGTTTTCGGAGAACTGTTTTTT; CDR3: CASRVFGELFF